This T cell receptor beta chain was sequenced for a study of monozygotic twins with inflammatory bowel disease. Broader study findings: Backing was not found for a single strong signal or clonotype associated with IBD.

TCRdb reprocessed the 5' RACE reads and keeps a single row for each CDR3 protein, giving no DNA. This sample contains 300,000 to 350,000 distinct CDR3 sequences. Comment on this clonotype: The antigen remains unidentified.

CDR1 SGHAT and CDR2 FQDESV come from the germline V gene (reference sequence). The CDR3 loop spans 18 amino acids. V gene TRBV11-1 combines with J gene TRBJ2-4; TCRdb lists TRBD1, though no DNA is available to test this call. This clonotype was sampled from a human donor with ulcerative colitis or Crohn's disease, or a healthy co-twin of an affected twin (not recorded which). The sequenced material came from blood. The CDR3 here is CASSPQSTETIAKNIQYF.